The 8 T cell receptor beta chains below were found in one sample sequenced in a study of T cells in Graves' hyperthyroidism and ophthalmopathy. Researchers took RNA transcripts and amplified the TCR beta CDR3 regions from them. HTBI primers were employed in a first-round RT-PCR of the TCR CDR3. TCRdb processed the multiplex PCR reads anew with MiXCR; each CDR3 protein has one entry. The sample yields approximately 95,000 distinct CDR3 sequences, 35% to 45% seen once. The specimen was peripheral blood or thyroid tissue (not recorded which). Receptor source: a woman in her twenties or thirties with Graves' hyperthyroidism.

This clonotype was found a few times. V is TRBV6-6 and J is TRBJ1-5; a weak D match, TRBD1 (6 bases). The CDR3 runs 16 residues. Looked up from germline, CDR1 is MNHNY and CDR2 is SVGAGI (reference sequence). V lost 4 bases to trimming and J lost 3 bases, with 16 bases between them. CDR3 sequence reads: CASSLGGRGPNQPQHF. CDR3 nucleotides: TGTGCCAGCAGTTTAGGGGGGCGGGGGCCCAATCAGCCCCAGCATTTT.

There are many counts of this clonotype. The V and J genes are TRBV19 and TRBJ2-7; D gene uncertain. The germline V gene has CDR1 LNHDA and CDR2 SQIVND (reference sequence). V lost 7 bases to trimming and J lost 7 bases, with 11 bases between them. The CDR3 is 11 amino acids. The CDR3 DNA is TGTGCCAGTACCTCCGGGCTGGAGCAGTACTTC. Amino acids: CASTSGLEQYF.

In this sample, this clonotype is medium-sized. The gene calls are TRBV10-3 and TRBJ2-7; possibly TRBD1 for D (5 bases). V was pared by 7 bases and J by 2 bases, with 12 bases between. Germline values: CDR1 ENHRY, CDR2 SYGVKD. This CDR3 comprises 13 residues. CDR3 sequence: CAIKGTGPYEQYF. The CDR3 DNA is TGTGCCATCAAGGGAACAGGACCCTACGAGCAGTACTTC.

The CDR3 here is CASSWEGGPNEKLFF. CDR3 DNA sequence: TGTGCCAGCAGCTGGGAAGGGGGACCTAATGAAAAACTGTTTTTT. This sequence joins TRBV7-6 and TRBJ1-4; TRBD1 might be the D (6 bases). The germline V and J ends were trimmed by 4 bases and 3 bases, with 12 bases remaining between them. The CDR3 contains 15 residues. Per the germline V gene, CDR1 is SGHVS and CDR2 is FNYEAQ.

This clonotype was counted a few times. The rearrangement uses TRBV28 and TRBJ1-1; the D gene is possibly TRBD1 (5 bases). The CDR3 is 15 amino acids. The germline V gene encodes CDR1 MDHEN and CDR2 SYDVKM. Trimming removed 0 bases at V and 1 base at J, with 9 bases between. In DNA form, the CDR3 reads TGTGCCAGCAGTTTATGGCAGGGTGCGAACACTGAAGCTTTCTTT. Translated, it gives CASSLWQGANTEAFF.

This clonotype was seen repeatedly, ten times or more. This may be a read error: a much more frequent sequence differs by one nucleotide. The chain uses TRBV7-3 and TRBJ2-3; D call uncertain. The CDR3 is made up of 15 amino acids. CDR1 and CDR2 from the germline V gene are SGHTA and FQGTGA. V gave up 1 base and J gave up 5 bases, with 13 bases separating them. The CDR3 here is CASSLNSPTIDTQYF. CDR3 sequence (DNA): TGTGCCAGCAGCTTAAATAGCCCAACCATAGATACGCAGTATTTT.

Worth noting for this clonotype: It may be a read error: a sequence one base away is much more abundant. J is TRBJ2-7 and V is TRBV6-1; D possibly corresponds to TRBD2 (5 bases). Germline loops: CDR1 MNHNS, CDR2 SASEGT. The CDR3 length is 13 residues. The V gene lost 4 bases and the J gene lost 1 base, with 8 bases spanning the gap. The CDR3 sequence: CASSGTPSYEQYF. CDR3 coding DNA: TGTGCCAGCAGTGGGACTCCATCCTACGAGCAGTACTTC.

This clonotype was detected many times. The V gene is TRBV10-2, the J gene TRBJ1-5, with TRBD1 matching 8 bases. The CDR3 is made up of 16 amino acids. Germline values: CDR1 WSHSY, CDR2 SAAADI. The V and J ends lost 6 bases and 0 bases, in that order; junction bases with no gene match: 7. In nucleotides, the CDR3 is TGCGCCAGCAGGGGGACAGGAGATTATAGCAATCAGCCCCAGCATTTT. It specifies CASRGTGDYSNQPQHF.